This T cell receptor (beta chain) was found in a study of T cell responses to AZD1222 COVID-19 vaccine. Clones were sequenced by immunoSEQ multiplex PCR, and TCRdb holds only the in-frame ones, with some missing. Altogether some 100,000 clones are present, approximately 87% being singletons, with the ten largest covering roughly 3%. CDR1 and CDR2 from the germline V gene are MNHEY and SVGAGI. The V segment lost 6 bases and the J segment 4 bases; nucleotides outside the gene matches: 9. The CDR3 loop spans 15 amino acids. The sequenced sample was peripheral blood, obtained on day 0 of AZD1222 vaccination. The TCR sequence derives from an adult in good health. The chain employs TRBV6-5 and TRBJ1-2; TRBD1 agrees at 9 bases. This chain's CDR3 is CASRTPGQGGYGYTF. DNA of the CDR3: TGTGCCAGCAGAACTCCGGGACAGGGAGGCTATGGCTACACCTTC.